The clone carrying this T cell receptor (beta chain) was seen at least ten times. This sample stems from a study of kidney transplant recipient with SARS-CoV-2 infection. TCRdb ran MiXCR on the reads and lists one entry per CDR3 protein. The sample includes 200,000 to 300,000 distinct CDR3 sequences, less than 35% of them seen just once. Trimming stripped 7 bases from V and 4 bases from J, with 23 bases between. The germline V gene encodes CDR1 SGHRS and CDR2 YFSETQ. CDR3 length: 16 amino acids. This rearrangement joins TRBV5-1 to TRBJ1-2, with no clear D. The receptor was isolated from a male patient in his 30s who had COVID-19 and was a kidney transplant recipient. The graft donor may account for some of the T cells. The source material was a blood sample, sampled at baseline and between days 110 and 120 from a kidney transplant recipient. The DNA of the CDR3 is TGCGCCAGCGTTACGGGATCGGTTCGAAAGACCTATGGCTACACCTTC. Protein product: CASVTGSVRKTYGYTF.